This note documents a single TCR beta chain sequence. This record comes from a study of CD8 T cells in Susac syndrome. TCR beta sequencing was performed on blood CD8+ and CD4+ T cells. RNA was extracted with the RNeasy kit, and a quantity of about 0.45 to 1 ug was reverse transcribed using random hexamers. One entry per CDR3 protein, called by TCRdb with MiXCR from the immunoSEQ multiplex PCR reads. The sample shows approximately 160,000 distinct CDR3 sequences, 80% to 95% of them seen only once. The CDR3 runs to 16 residues. With 0 bases removed from V and 3 bases from J, the gap between germline ends came to 11 bases. Germline V gene lookup returns CDR1 LGHDT and CDR2 YNNKEL (reference sequence).

The specimen sequenced was CD4+ T cells from PBMCs. The source of this sequence is a human donor with multiple sclerosis. The chain combines TRBV3-1 with TRBJ2-2, with D perhaps TRBD2 (5 bases). Here the CDR3 reads CASSQEGRGYTGELFF. The CDR3 DNA is TGTGCCAGCAGCCAAGAGGGCCGGGGATACACCGGGGAGCTGTTTTTT.